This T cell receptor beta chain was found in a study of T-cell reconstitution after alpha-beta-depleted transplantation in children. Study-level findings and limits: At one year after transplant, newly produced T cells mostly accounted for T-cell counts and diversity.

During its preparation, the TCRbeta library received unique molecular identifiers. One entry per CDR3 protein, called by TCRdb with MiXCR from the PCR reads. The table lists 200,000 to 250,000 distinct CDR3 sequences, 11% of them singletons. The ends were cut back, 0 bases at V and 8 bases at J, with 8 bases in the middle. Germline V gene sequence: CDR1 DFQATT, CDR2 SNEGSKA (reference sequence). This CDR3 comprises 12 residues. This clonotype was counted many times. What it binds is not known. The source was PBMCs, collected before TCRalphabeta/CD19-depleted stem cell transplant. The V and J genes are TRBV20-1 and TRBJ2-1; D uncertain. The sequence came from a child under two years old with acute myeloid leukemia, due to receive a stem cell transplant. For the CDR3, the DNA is TGCAGTGCTAGAGACGACGGACATGAGCAGTTCTTC. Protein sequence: CSARDDGHEQFF.